The next 21 T cell receptor beta chains were all read from a single sample in a study of blood T cell repertoires in COVID-19. Produced via immunoSEQ multiplex PCR; TCRdb's table is partial and in-frame only. The table includes approximately 90,000 clones, roughly 80% detected once. The sequencing input was peripheral blood. The origin of the receptors is a man between 60 and 75 years old with acute or convalescent COVID-19.

This chain links TRBV7-8 with TRBJ1-1, with 7 nucleotides matching TRBD1. The CDR3 contains 15 residues. Germline values: CDR1 SGHVS, CDR2 FQNEAQ. V lost 1 base, J lost 4 bases, and 6 bases stayed unmatched. CDR3 sequence reads: CASSLVGNRGTEAFF. CDR3 DNA sequence: TGTGCCAGCAGCTTAGTCGGAAACAGGGGCACTGAAGCTTTCTTT.

The sample holds a few counts of this clone. This chain links TRBV6-5 with TRBJ1-1; TRBD1 agrees at 7 bases. V was pared by 6 bases and J by 1 base, with 8 bases of the junction left unmatched. From germline, CDR1 is MNHEY and CDR2 SVGAGI. CDR3 length equals 15 residues. CDR3 sequence: CASRNTGAGNTEAFF. The CDR3 DNA is TGTGCCAGCAGAAACACAGGGGCAGGGAACACTGAAGCTTTCTTT.

This clone was seen only once. The V and J genes are TRBV6-5 and TRBJ1-2; 9 nucleotides align to TRBD1. Trimming cost V 6 bases and J 4 bases; bases outside gene matches: 6. The CDR3 runs to 14 residues. The V gene's germline CDR1 is MNHEY and CDR2 SVGAGI. The CDR3 DNA sequence: TGTGCCAGCAGAAGGGGACAGGGCCCCTATGGCTACACCTTC. It yields the protein CASRRGQGPYGYTF.

The sample holds one count of this clone. V gene TRBV2 combines with J gene TRBJ2-5; D is undetermined. V lost 1 base and J 8 bases, leaving 20 bases between the germline ends. The germline V gene has CDR1 SNHLY and CDR2 FYNNEI. The CDR3 spans 16 residues. The CDR3: CASSEGPRPTPSTQYF. In nucleotides, the CDR3 is TGTGCCAGCAGTGAAGGCCCTAGGCCTACCCCAAGTACCCAGTACTTC.

The table lists this clone with a few counts. The J gene is TRBJ2-5, the V gene TRBV3-1 (or the pseudogene TRBV3-2); D ambiguous. The CDR3 has 12 residues. Germline CDR1 reads LGHDT; CDR2 reads YNNKEL (reference sequence). V gave up 0 bases and J gave up 5 bases, with 4 bases separating them. The chain's CDR3 is CASSQDLETQYF. CDR3 nucleotides: TGTGCCAGCAGCCAAGATCTCGAGACCCAGTACTTC.

This rearrangement joins TRBV28 to TRBJ1-6; D unclear. Germline V CDR1 and CDR2: MDHEN, SYDVKM. The CDR3 consists of 14 residues. V was cut by 3 bases and J by 6 bases, with 9 bases left in between. The CDR3 region has the DNA TGTGCCAGCAGTTTGGTTAGCGCTAATTCACCCCTCCACTTT. Translated, it gives CASSLVSANSPLHF.

This clone was counted only a few times. This chain joins TRBV5-5 and TRBJ1-2, with 7 bases fitting TRBD1. The CDR3 totals 15 residues. The germline V gene has CDR1 SGHKS and CDR2 YYEKEE (reference sequence). The junction had 6 bases not matched to a gene; V was cut back by 3 bases and J by 1 base. CDR3 coding DNA: TGTGCCAGCAGCTCCGGGACAGTTTTTAACTATGGCTACACCTTC. Residues: CASSSGTVFNYGYTF.

The rearrangement links TRBV4-1 to TRBJ2-7; TRBD2 matches at 13 bases. This CDR3 has 15 residues. V dropped 5 bases and J dropped 2; count of bases not matched to a gene: 3. Germline V gene data show CDR1 as MGHRA and CDR2 as YSYEKL. The CDR3 sequence is CASSKGTSGTYEQYF. CDR3 bases: TGCGCCAGCAGCAAAGGGACTAGCGGGACCTACGAGCAGTACTTC.

This chain joins TRBV4-2 and TRBJ2-1; the match to TRBD2 covers 9 bases. Germline V gene data show CDR1 as LGHNA and CDR2 as YNFKEQ. The CDR3 runs to 17 residues. V shed 1 base and J 6 bases; nucleotides not matched to a gene: 10. The CDR3 nucleotides read TGTGCCAGCAGCCAAGTTCGGTGGCGGGGGGGGATCAATGAGCAGTTCTTC. Translated, it gives CASSQVRWRGGINEQFF.

This clone was observed once. The chain couples TRBV29-1 to TRBJ1-4, with D unresolved. The V gene lost 1 base and the J gene lost 13 bases, with 13 bases spanning the gap. Germline CDR1 is SQVTM and CDR2 is ANQGSEA. This CDR3 is built from 12 residues. CDR3 nucleotide sequence: TGCAGCGTTGAAGTCCCTACCCGGAGACTGTTTTTT. Encoded protein: CSVEVPTRRLFF.

The V gene is TRBV3-1 (or the pseudogene TRBV3-2), the J gene TRBJ2-1, with D possibly being TRBD2 (6 bases). Trimming stripped 0 bases from V and 7 bases from J, with 7 bases between. The CDR3 length is 13 residues. Germline CDR1 LGHDT, CDR2 YNNKEL (reference sequence). The chain's CDR3 is CASSQDGGNEQFF. As DNA, the CDR3 is TGTGCCAGCAGCCAAGATGGGGGGAATGAGCAGTTCTTC.

This chain links TRBV10-1 with TRBJ2-1, with D possibly TRBD1 on 5 matching bases. Germline CDR1 reads WNHNN; CDR2 reads SYGVQD (reference sequence). Trimming removed 4 bases from V and 8 bases from J, with 12 bases in between. The CDR3 is made up of 13 amino acids. The CDR3 DNA reads as TGCGCCAGCAGTGCAGGGAACCTTCATGAGCAGTTCTTC. Translation gives CASSAGNLHEQFF.

The V call is TRBV6-5, the J call TRBJ1-4; 10 positions match TRBD1. The J segment lost 6 bases and the V segment lost 0 bases, leaving 4 bases of the junction unmatched. The V gene's germline CDR1 is MNHEY and CDR2 SVGAGI. The length of the CDR3 is 16 residues. As DNA, the CDR3 is TGTGCCAGCAGTTACTCCGGGACAGGGGTGTATGAAAAACTGTTTTTT. It codes for CASSYSGTGVYEKLFF.

The chain couples TRBV5-8 to TRBJ1-1, with a possible D match to TRBD1 (6 bases). CDR3 length: 15 residues. With 4 bases removed from V and 5 bases from J, the gap between germline ends came to 18 bases. CDR1 and CDR2 from the germline V gene are SGHTS and YDEGEE. DNA of the CDR3: TGTGCCAGCAGCCCTTTGACAGGTTGGAGGACTGAAGCTTTCTTT. This gives the protein CASSPLTGWRTEAFF.

This clone was observed a single time. The rearrangement uses TRBV7-2 and TRBJ2-5; 10 bases line up with TRBD2. This CDR3 has 18 amino acids. Germline V gene data show CDR1 as SGHTA and CDR2 as FQGNSA. The junction had 11 bases not matched to a gene; V was cut back by 1 base and J by 3 bases. CDR3 sequence (DNA): TGTGCCAGCAGCTTAGTAGGGGCCTCTAGCGGGAGTAAAGAGACCCAGTACTTC. The encoded protein is CASSLVGASSGSKETQYF.

The J gene is TRBJ2-4, the V gene TRBV5-1; 7 bases are a match to TRBD1. Per germline, CDR1 SGHRS and CDR2 YFSETQ. CDR3 length equals 15 residues. Germline trimming cut 1 base from V and 6 bases from J; bases unmatched to any gene: 7. The DNA of the CDR3 is TGCGCCAGCAGCTTGATCCAGGGGGAGACAAACATTCAGTACTTC. Encoded protein: CASSLIQGETNIQYF.

J is TRBJ1-2 and V is TRBV7-8; D unclear. The CDR3 extends over 12 amino acids. Trimming pared 2 bases from V and 8 bases from J, leaving 9 bases between. CDR1 and CDR2 (germline): SGHVS, FQNEAQ. The CDR3 is CASSLTGEGYTF. The CDR3 bases are TGTGCCAGCAGCTTAACCGGGGAGGGCTACACCTTC.

This rearrangement joins TRBV9 to TRBJ2-1; D is unclear. Deletions cut 0 bases from V and 0 bases from J, with 10 bases between. Germline CDR1 reads SGDLS; CDR2 reads YYNGEE. CDR3 length: 16 residues. The CDR3 bases are TGTGCCAGCAGCGTAGTTTCACGGAGCTCCTACAATGAGCAGTTCTTC. Its translation: CASSVVSRSSYNEQFF.

This chain joins TRBV19 and TRBJ2-2; D not resolved. The V and J ends lost 7 bases and 6 bases respectively, with 9 bases between them. This CDR3 has 12 residues. Germline V gene sequence: CDR1 LNHDA, CDR2 SQIVND (reference sequence). CDR3 DNA sequence: TGTGCCAGTAAACTGCGAGCCGGGGAGCTGTTTTTT. Protein sequence: CASKLRAGELFF. Drawing the rest from reference TRBV19 and TRBJ2-2, the complete variable domain is DGGITQSPKYLFRKEGQNVTLSCEQNLNHDAMYWYRQDPGQGLRLIYYSQIVNDFQKGDIAEGYSVSREKKESFPLTVTSAQKNPTAFYLCASKLRAGELFFGEGSRLTVL.

This clone was seen once. V gene TRBV14 combines with J gene TRBJ1-1; D is perhaps TRBD1 (6 bases). Germline-derived CDR1 and CDR2 are SGHDN and FVKESK. There are 14 residues in the CDR3. V lost 5 bases and J 3 bases, leaving 13 bases between the germline ends. CDR3: CASSSSGGHTEAFF. CDR3 nucleotides: TGTGCCAGCAGCTCCTCGGGGGGGCACACTGAAGCTTTCTTT.

CDR3 amino acids: CASSQDQPGPGEQYF. The DNA for the CDR3 is TGTGCCAGCAGCCAAGATCAACCAGGGCCAGGGGAGCAGTACTTC. The chain links TRBV3-1 (or the pseudogene TRBV3-2) to TRBJ2-7; maybe TRBD1 (5 bases). V lost 0 bases and J 7 bases, leaving 16 bases between the germline ends. The CDR3 is 15 residues long. The germline V gene has CDR1 LGHDT and CDR2 YNNKEL (reference sequence).